This record looks at one T cell receptor beta chain sequence and its context. Method: immunoSEQ multiplex PCR; TCRdb's copy keeps in-frame clones and lacks some. The sample yields roughly 50,000 clones, 70% to 80% seen once. The sample belongs to a study of memory CD4+ T cells and cytomegalovirus serostatus. The CDR3 runs to 14 residues. V was trimmed by 4 bases and J by 1 base, leaving 10 bases between them. Germline V gene data show CDR1 as SGHAT and CDR2 as FQNNGV. Single viable CD3+CD4+CD8-CD45RO+ cells were sorted as the memory CD4+ T cells. The sequenced sample consisted of memory CD4+ T cells from blood. V usage is TRBV11-2 and J usage is TRBJ1-2; D unresolved. The clonotype originates from an adult in good health and CMV-seronegative. The CDR3 loop reads CASSSRLINYGYTF. The CDR3 region has the DNA TGTGCCAGCAGCTCCCGACTGATTAACTATGGCTACACCTTC.